This TCR beta chain originates from a study of cytomegalovirus exposure and HLA in healthy donors (dated by TCRdb to the late 2010s). For the wider study: An earlier analysis of approximately 600 of the donors reported roughly 270 Gb of sequence data and 117 million unique TCR beta sequences from 150 million to 200 million T cells. Among the roughly 400 genotyped donors, roughly 80% belonged to the genetic ancestry cluster associated with self-reported Caucasian donors. HLA typing covered class I and class II loci at four-digit resolution. A later genetic analysis used genome-wide SNP genotypes for about 55% of the 666 donors, treating that subset as a discovery cohort. To decide whether each TCR beta V gene segment behaved as functional or pseudogenic, an earlier analysis of approximately 590 of the donors relied on high-throughput TCR beta sequencing. Besides the first cohort of 666 subjects, a separate validation cohort made up of 90 to 150 different subjects was used. Among several hundred genotyped donors of the cohort, an average of around 250,000 unique TCR beta nucleotide sequences was sequenced per donor, of which 15% to 20% were non-productive. Donor age, sex, ethnicity and CMV serostatus were collected together with the repertoire data. Four to six DR-DQ haplotypes were handled as single units for association and clustering, since linkage in the cohort was strong. Approximately 300 gigabases of sequencing data and around 90 million unique TCR sequences made up an early release that covered several hundred HLA-typed donors. All discovery cohort repertoires had been generated on a single sequencing platform. In the later analysis, no new phenotypic data were used to find candidate immune exposures; instead, reliance was placed on TCR beta sequences and their occurrence across donors. The number of typed donors differed by locus: about 620-630 for A, B, C, DRB1 and DQB1; 522 for DQA1; approximately 610 for DPA1; and around 450 for DPB1. The study aimed to test whether cataloging public T cell receptors could reveal signatures of past pathogen exposure. To predict cytomegalovirus infection status, the study combined high-throughput TCR immunosequencing, statistical association of individual TCRs with disease status, and machine learning. A later analysis re-analyzed previously published TCR beta repertoires from hundreds of donors and added high-resolution HLA genotyping to study TCR occurrence patterns. The study used immunosequencing to profile the T cell repertoires of 666 subjects and linked those repertoires to cytomegalovirus serostatus. Results and caveats for the whole study, not just this receptor: According to a later genetic analysis, donors in an Asian-associated ancestry cluster had fewer N-insertions in productive TCRs than the approximately 630-donor mean. In a later analysis, 16,951 TCR beta sequences were associated with specific HLA alleles at a false discovery rate of 0.05. In a later analysis, HLA-associated TCR beta chains showed more clonal expansion and lower generation probabilities than non-associated chains that were equally common. The classifier was reported to diagnose cytomegalovirus status with high specificity and sensitivity in both the original cohort and the validation cohort. A later analysis reported that several top co-occurrence clusters appeared linked to parvovirus B19, influenza, CMV and Epstein-Barr virus. In a later genetic analysis, a missense DCLRE1C variant was associated with V-gene and J-gene trimming of TCR beta chains, and the association was replicated in an independent cohort. A further reported finding was that TCR beta sequences accurately predicted the HLA-A and HLA-B alleles for most subjects in the first cohort. Because counts were too low, seventeen rarely observed V segments, including chromosome 9 orphons, were excluded from the earlier analysis of under 650 of the donors. The authors suggested that the approach could potentially be extended to other disease states and immunological phenotypes. A few of the identified cytomegalovirus-associated TCR beta chains were confirmed in vitro to be specific for cytomegalovirus antigens. For the cohort, immune exposure information was limited to CMV serostatus. HLA typing was unavailable for some donors at each locus, so association tests used only the typed subset. Roughly uniform sequencing depth across donors was assumed in presence/absence analyses, although this assumption may not hold. A total of 150 to 200 TCR beta chains were listed by the study as associated with cytomegalovirus. Because the 87-base-pair reads could not distinguish some IMGT-functional V segments, including TRBV6-2 and TRBV6-3, those segments were excluded. Assigning TCR associations to individual alleles was difficult when HLA alleles, especially DR and DQ, strongly co-occurred. The cohort was sequenced for TCR beta chains only, and without alpha or paired-chain data the features that could be detected were limited. In a later analysis, most CMV-associated TCR beta chains were found to appear HLA-restricted, with HLA associations seemingly driven largely by CMV exposure. In a later analysis, TCR association rates were found to vary across HLA loci, with the most associated TCRs seen for DRB1 alleles and the fewest for HLA-C alleles. Correlated functional status among segregating V segments might be attributable to linkage disequilibrium, but an unknown experimental factor could not be ruled out. A cluster of highly shared sequence variants was judged likely to be a technical artifact of the sequencing pipeline. An earlier analysis of 450 to 750 of the donors showed that most TCR beta V segments appeared in productive rearrangements either about 87% or about 30% of the time, which broadly matched IMGT annotations. Across donors, most TCR sequences were observed very rarely, whereas some public TCRs were present in many individuals.

Turning to this clone: This clone's antigen is unknown. No quality values exist for individual bases; no much larger clone is one base distant.

As encoded in the germline V gene (reference sequence), CDR1 is MNHEY while CDR2 is SMNVEV. From cysteine to phenylalanine, the CDR3 is 14 amino acids long. Of the read, only the CDR3 DNA is kept; its 42 bases are in frame from base 1. Trimming at the junction amounts to 4 bases on V and 2 bases on J, and the germline ends lie 8 bases apart. The library was obtained by the immunoSEQ multiplex PCR assay. For the multiplex PCR, a mixture combining 60 forward primers for TCR Vbeta segments and 13 reverse primers for TCR Jbeta segments was used. The CDR3 region of rearranged TCR beta genes was amplified from genomic DNA by a multiplex PCR assay. The amplified TCR beta libraries were sequenced on the Illumina HiSeq System as 87-base-pair reads. From the authors' description of their analysis: In a later analysis, approximately 74 million unique TCR beta chains were counted across the approximately 620 repertoires, and roughly 9.9 million of these chains were shared by at least two donors. To remove PCR and sequencing errors, raw reads were error-corrected and collapsed into unique sequences using a nearest-neighbor algorithm that merged closely related sequences. Alignment of CDR3 sequences to IMGT reference sequences was used to assign V, D and J gene segments. For a sequence to be retained, at least a six-nucleotide match to both a V gene segment and a J gene segment was required. A rearrangement was called productive if the CDR3 had no stop codons and remained in frame with V and J, and every other rearrangement was called non-productive. CDR3 was defined according to IMGT convention as the region running from the second conserved V-encoded cysteine to the conserved J-encoded phenylalanine. The earlier analysis of about 610 of the donors excluded any sequence lacking an unambiguous match to a single V gene segment. In an earlier analysis of around 590 of the donors, a V segment was called functional when productive rearrangements were above 56.7%, and segregating when the standard deviation between donors exceeded 5%. To diagnose cytomegalovirus status from the catalog of TCR beta chain sequences, a statistical classification framework was built. In a later analysis, V and J genes were assigned by comparing TCR nucleotide sequences against IMGT/GENE-DB human TR gene sequences. A later analysis assigned CDR3 sequences and most-parsimonious VDJ recombination scenarios with the TCRdist pipeline. In a later analysis, each TCR beta chain was defined by its CDR3 amino acid sequence together with its V-gene family, and reads without a unique V-gene family were excluded. A later analysis removed 450 to 600 highly shared, low-generation-probability nucleotide sequences to deal with suspected cross-contamination and a sequencing artifact. A later analysis calculated a clonal expansion index for each public chain from normalized within-repertoire ranks of inferred template counts. In a later analysis, generation probabilities were computed with a VDJ recombination model fitted to out-of-frame rearrangements, and the resulting probabilities were checked against IGoR. Hypergeometric tests were used in a later analysis to score TCR-TCR, TCR-HLA and TCR-CMV co-occurrence, with a repertoire-size bias correction applied to the TCR pairs. To estimate false discovery rates, a later analysis permuted the HLA or CMV assignments 20 times. In a later analysis, co-occurring TCRs were grouped with DBSCAN, and TCRdist sequence similarity was added when clustering was performed within HLA-allele-positive subsets. For co-occurrence clustering, repertoires with fewer than 30,000 or more than 120,000 public chains were excluded, along with 4 to 6 repertoires with anomalous nucleotide sharing. The clones in this table, taken by TCRdb from immuneACCESS, are in-frame only. Not every clone is retained; where verified, under half of the shortfall comes from an unresolved V gene, and the cause of the rest is unknown. V and J calls and clone size come straight from that table; D and trimming were deduced from the DNA. For this sample there are around 140,000 clones; around 79% appear just once. The ten largest clones take up about 4% of the sample.

The cohort was made up of roughly 670 healthy bone marrow donors. All cohort members were sampled while nominally healthy, although unrecorded immune exposures were likely present. The donor tested CMV seronegative and was one of the 352 seronegative cohort members. Every donor gave a peripheral blood sample, and the peripheral blood mononuclear cells from that sample were used for TCR beta sequencing. Genomic DNA extraction from the blood cell samples was performed with the Qiagen DNeasy Blood Extraction Kit. This receptor was obtained from a male donor in good health and CMV-seronegative. The sequenced material came from PBMCs. The chain couples TRBV27 to TRBJ2-2, and possibly TRBD2, on 6 matching bases. The encoded CDR3 is CASSSAGNTGELFF. The nucleotide sequence is given as TGTGCCAGCAGTTCCGCGGGAAACACCGGGGAGCTGTTTTTT.